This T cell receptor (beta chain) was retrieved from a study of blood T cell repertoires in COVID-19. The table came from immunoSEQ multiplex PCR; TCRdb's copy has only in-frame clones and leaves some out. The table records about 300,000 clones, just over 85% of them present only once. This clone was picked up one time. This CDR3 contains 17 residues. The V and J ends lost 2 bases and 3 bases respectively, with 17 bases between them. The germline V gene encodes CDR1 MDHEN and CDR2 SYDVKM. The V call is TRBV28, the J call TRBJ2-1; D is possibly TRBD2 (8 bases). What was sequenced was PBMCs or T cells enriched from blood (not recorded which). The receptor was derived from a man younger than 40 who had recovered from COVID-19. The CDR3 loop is CASSLMAGGQFYNEQFF. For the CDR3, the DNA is TGTGCCAGCAGTTTAATGGCGGGGGGACAGTTCTACAATGAGCAGTTCTTC.